This T cell receptor beta chain was identified in a study of shared clonotypes between healthy human individuals. Study-wide results and limits: Represented diversity, genetic and exposure-history alike, was limited by few donors.

V gave up 2 bases and J gave up 3 bases; unmatched junction bases: 3. The CDR3 totals 14 residues. The germline V gene encodes CDR1 SGDLS and CDR2 YYNGEE. Adults of Caucasian background living in Nashville, Tennessee made up all donors. On this clone itself: What it binds is unknown.

The repertoire was sequenced with immunoSEQ multiplex PCR; TCRdb's copy has only in-frame clones and lacks some. Of 950,000 to 1,100,000 clones listed, 65% to 80% are singletons. V is TRBV9 and J is TRBJ2-7, with 9 bases matching TRBD1. The clonotype originates from a young man in good health. Specimen: memory CD4+ T cells sorted from blood. Documented subset: CD45RA-negative fraction. CDR3 sequence (DNA): TGTGCCAGCAGCGTCCGGGACAGGGTCTACGAGCAGTACTTC. It codes for CASSVRDRVYEQYF.